The sequence of this TCR beta chain was determined in a study of shared clonotypes between healthy human individuals. About this clone: The antigen is not known.

An assay was performed, and its level was deep. Repertoires were generated with immunoSEQ multiplex PCR, while TCRdb's copy carries only in-frame clones and drops some. Of hundreds of thousands of clones listed, 60% to 75% were seen once; the top ten hold more than 1.5%. Germline V CDR1 and CDR2: ENHRY, SYGVKD. V was trimmed by 3 bases and J by 2 bases, leaving 10 bases between them. CDR3 size: 14 residues. Study-wide results and caveats: It was the few donors that limited the genetic and exposure-history diversity represented.

Sequencing was carried out using memory CD4+ T cells sorted from blood. As for subset: CD45RA-negative fraction. The receptor was isolated from a woman aged 30 to 39 in good health. V and J are TRBV10-3 and TRBJ1-1; D call uncertain. CDR3 loop: CAISDGRINTEAFF. CDR3 DNA sequence: TGTGCCATCAGTGATGGCAGGATAAACACTGAAGCTTTCTTT.